This is a list of T cell receptor beta chains from one sample in a study of T-cell reconstitution after alpha-beta-depleted transplantation in children. TCRdb itself ran the PCR reads through MiXCR, one entry per CDR3 protein. Of some 200,000 distinct CDR3 sequences in the sample, approximately 8.4% were seen once. This material consisted of PBMCs, mostly from graft donor cells, taken 360 days after TCRalphabeta/CD19-depleted stem cell transplant. The receptor set was obtained from a male patient aged 2 to 9 who had a stem cell transplant for acute myeloid leukemia, so the T cells may come from the graft donor. Each CDR3 is given with its conserved first and last residue. Fields, in order: V gene, clone size, J gene, D gene, CDR3 DNA, CDR3 protein. The D gene is left open where the match is weak. A row's size may be missing; if present it is once, few, many or a size class.

v_call: TRBV29-1
clone_size: few
j_call: TRBJ1-3
d_call: NA
cdr3_nt: TGCAGCGTTGATGTCGGAAACACCATATATTTT
cdr3_aa: CSVDVGNTIYF

v_call: TRBV5-1
clone_size: NA
j_call: TRBJ2-7
d_call: NA
cdr3_nt: TGCGCCAGCAGCTTGGACAGGGTGGTACTCGAGCAGTACTTC
cdr3_aa: CASSLDRVVLEQYF

v_call: TRBV12-3/TRBV12-4
clone_size: NA
j_call: TRBJ1-1
d_call: NA
cdr3_nt: TGTGCCAGCAGCCCCAGGGGCGCTTGGGCTGAAGCTTTCTTT
cdr3_aa: CASSPRGAWAEAFF

v_call: TRBV5-1
clone_size: NA
j_call: TRBJ1-1
d_call: NA
cdr3_nt: TGCGCCAGCAGCTTGTCGCGAGGGTCGGTGAACACTGAAGCTTTCTTT
cdr3_aa: CASSLSRGSVNTEAFF

v_call: TRBV6-2/TRBV6-3
clone_size: few
j_call: TRBJ2-7
d_call: NA
cdr3_nt: TGTGCCAGCAGTTACAAGGCGCGGTACGAGCAGTACTTC
cdr3_aa: CASSYKARYEQYF

v_call: TRBV4-3
clone_size: few
j_call: TRBJ1-6
d_call: TRBD1
cdr3_nt: TGCGCCAGCAGCCTGGGACAGGGAGGCTCACCCCTCCACTTT
cdr3_aa: CASSLGQGGSPLHF

v_call: TRBV4-2
clone_size: NA
j_call: TRBJ1-1
d_call: TRBD1
cdr3_nt: TGTGCCAGCAGCGACGGACAGGGGGCCGCGTGGTACACTGAAGCTTTCTTT
cdr3_aa: CASSDGQGAAWYTEAFF

v_call: TRBV12-3/TRBV12-4
clone_size: few
j_call: TRBJ2-7
d_call: TRBD2
cdr3_nt: TGTGCCAGCAGTATAGCGGGAAGCCCCACCGAGCAGTACTTC
cdr3_aa: CASSIAGSPTEQYF

v_call: TRBV2
clone_size: many
j_call: TRBJ1-1
d_call: NA
cdr3_nt: TGTGCCAGCAGTGATTCAGGGAGGAACACTGAAGCTTTCTTT
cdr3_aa: CASSDSGRNTEAFF

v_call: TRBV6-1
clone_size: few
j_call: TRBJ2-3
d_call: NA
cdr3_nt: TGTGCCAGCAGGGCGTTGGGGGAGGGGGCAGATACGCAGTATTTT
cdr3_aa: CASRALGEGADTQYF

v_call: TRBV5-1
clone_size: few
j_call: TRBJ2-5
d_call: TRBD2
cdr3_nt: TGCGCCAGCAGCCCAACCCTGGGAGGGAAAGAGACCCAGTACTTC
cdr3_aa: CASSPTLGGKETQYF

v_call: TRBV6-5
clone_size: many
j_call: TRBJ2-1
d_call: NA
cdr3_nt: TGTGCCAGCAGTTATCTAGCGAGTACCTACAATGAGCAGTTCTTC
cdr3_aa: CASSYLASTYNEQFF

v_call: TRBV7-9
clone_size: few
j_call: TRBJ2-5
d_call: TRBD1
cdr3_nt: TGTGCCAGCAGCTTACCAACAGGGGGCGGAGAGACCCAGTACTTC
cdr3_aa: CASSLPTGGGETQYF

v_call: TRBV7-3
clone_size: NA
j_call: TRBJ2-1
d_call: NA
cdr3_nt: TGTGCCAGCAGCTTAACTGACAATGAGCAGTTCTTC
cdr3_aa: CASSLTDNEQFF

v_call: TRBV12-3/TRBV12-4
clone_size: many
j_call: TRBJ2-1
d_call: NA
cdr3_nt: TGTGCCAGCAGTTTACGGCCAGTCAAAGGCAATGAGCAGTTCTTC
cdr3_aa: CASSLRPVKGNEQFF

v_call: TRBV29-1
clone_size: NA
j_call: TRBJ2-3
d_call: NA
cdr3_nt: TGCAGCGTTGACACAGCCACTAGCACAGATACGCAGTATTTT
cdr3_aa: CSVDTATSTDTQYF

v_call: TRBV5-1
clone_size: many
j_call: TRBJ2-1
d_call: NA
cdr3_nt: TGCGCCAGCAGCCCAAGACCCCCCAGCTCCTACAATGAGCAGTTCTTC
cdr3_aa: CASSPRPPSSYNEQFF

v_call: TRBV20-1
clone_size: few
j_call: TRBJ2-1
d_call: TRBD2
cdr3_nt: TGCAGTGCTATTTATGCTAGCGGCATCTCCTACAATGAGCAGTTCTTC
cdr3_aa: CSAIYASGISYNEQFF

v_call: TRBV7-3
clone_size: NA
j_call: TRBJ2-3
d_call: NA
cdr3_nt: TGTGCCAGCAGCGACCAGGGTTTCACAGATACGCAGTATTTT
cdr3_aa: CASSDQGFTDTQYF

v_call: TRBV7-2
clone_size: NA
j_call: TRBJ1-5
d_call: NA
cdr3_nt: TGTGCCAGCAGCTCGGACAGATTCAATCAGCCCCAGCATTTT
cdr3_aa: CASSSDRFNQPQHF

v_call: TRBV5-1
clone_size: many
j_call: TRBJ2-1
d_call: TRBD2
cdr3_nt: TGCGCCAGCCTAAACCCTAGCGGGAACTCTTACAATGAGCAGTTCTTC
cdr3_aa: CASLNPSGNSYNEQFF

v_call: TRBV7-3
clone_size: many
j_call: TRBJ2-5
d_call: NA
cdr3_nt: TGTGCCAGCAGCTCCTCAGGGTTATCAGAGACCCAGTACTTC
cdr3_aa: CASSSSGLSETQYF

v_call: TRBV20-1
clone_size: many
j_call: TRBJ2-4
d_call: NA
cdr3_nt: TGCAGTGCTAGGCGGGACCAAAACATTCAGTACTTC
cdr3_aa: CSARRDQNIQYF

v_call: TRBV20-1
clone_size: many
j_call: TRBJ1-2
d_call: TRBD1
cdr3_nt: TGCAGTGCTAGCGACAGGGGGGACTATGGCTACACCTTC
cdr3_aa: CSASDRGDYGYTF

v_call: TRBV3-1
clone_size: NA
j_call: TRBJ1-2
d_call: NA
cdr3_nt: TGTGCCAGCAGCCAAGTCTGGGTAGGATCGGACGGCTACACCTTC
cdr3_aa: CASSQVWVGSDGYTF

v_call: TRBV5-1
clone_size: NA
j_call: TRBJ2-7
d_call: NA
cdr3_nt: TGCGCCAGCAGCCCGGGATGGGACCGCAGCTCCTACGAGCAGTACTTC
cdr3_aa: CASSPGWDRSSYEQYF

v_call: TRBV12-3/TRBV12-4
clone_size: few
j_call: TRBJ1-2
d_call: NA
cdr3_nt: TGTGCCAGCAGTTTAAAGACCAGAAGCGGTTCGGGCTACACCTTC
cdr3_aa: CASSLKTRSGSGYTF

v_call: TRBV29-1
clone_size: NA
j_call: TRBJ2-3
d_call: NA
cdr3_nt: TGCAGCGTTGAGACGATCAGCTCCCCTTTGTCGCAGTATTTT
cdr3_aa: CSVETISSPLSQYF